The present TCR beta chain was sequenced within a study of T cells after yellow fever vaccination. Study-level information: Libraries from low-cell-number fractions were prepared with the SMART-Seq v4 Ultra Low Input RNA kit.

The authors made TCR cDNA by 5'RACE template switching, adding a universal primer site and UMIs. TCRdb analysed the 5' RACE reads with MiXCR anew, one entry per CDR3 protein. The repertoire holds under 550,000 distinct CDR3 sequences, with around a fifth as singletons. This clonotype has more than one count but fewer than ten. Its antigen remains unknown. Study-wide findings and caveats: Contaminating bulk clonotypes could be abundant in FACS-sorted repertoires. It was the secondary response that reached its peak faster, day 5 versus 15, but it was weaker.

The CDR3 runs to 15 residues. V lost 9 bases and J lost 0; bases outside the gene matches: 8. Germline loops: CDR1 KGHSH, CDR2 LQKENI. The specimen was PBMCs, collected 21 days after the first yellow fever vaccination. The clonotype originates from a young man who received the YFV17D yellow fever vaccine. This sequence joins TRBV18 and TRBJ1-2; TRBD1 matches 9 bases. The CDR3 protein is CASSGTGFPNYGYTF. CDR3 DNA sequence: TGTGCCAGTTCCGGGACAGGGTTTCCTAACTATGGCTACACCTTC.